The clone carrying this T cell receptor beta chain was recorded many times. Antigen unknown. Trimming removed 6 bases from V and 6 bases from J, with 11 bases in between. Germline V gene sequence: CDR1 MNHEY, CDR2 SMNVEV (reference sequence). The CDR3 consists of 13 residues. The sample belongs to a study of breast tumors, draining lymph nodes, adjacent tissues. TCRdb redid the calling of the multiplex PCR reads with MiXCR, one entry per CDR3 protein. The profile covers approximately 120,000 distinct CDR3 sequences, with around 20% appearing a single time and roughly 2% taken by the ten largest. Whole-study findings and limits: The data were judged consistent with most tumor T cells coming from lymph node and expanding in tumor. Data only fit, rather than demonstrated, lymph node origin of most tumor T cells. Compared with lymph nodes, tumors were less diverse; compared with nontumor tissue, more. Compared with basal-like, luminal-like tumors shared significantly more repertoire with nontumor tissue.

Samples came from axillary lymph nodes draining the breast cancer. Sample: axillary lymph node tissue. The J gene is TRBJ2-2, the V gene TRBV27; D ambiguous. This TCR was recovered from a female donor with breast cancer. Some clones in this sample may be carry-over from other donors' samples. Here the CDR3 reads CASRDPGPGELFF. DNA for the CDR3: TGTGCCAGCAGGGACCCCGGCCCCGGGGAGCTGTTTTTT.